This is a list of T cell receptor beta chains from one sample in a study of blood T cell repertoires in COVID-19. Assay used: immunoSEQ multiplex PCR; TCRdb lists only in-frame clones, some missing. The table records 200,000 to 250,000 clones, 87% of them present only once. The sample was PBMCs or T cells enriched from blood (not recorded which). These receptors came from a man younger than 45 who had recovered from COVID-19. CDR3s include the opening cysteine and the closing phenylalanine or tryptophan. Fields, in order: V gene, clone size, D gene, J gene, CDR3 DNA, CDR3 protein. D genes are given only for firm matches. Clone size appears in some rows only: once, few, many, or a class for an expanded clone.

>TRBV5-1|-|-|TRBJ2-4
TGCGCCAGCAGCTTGGCCGGCACTGGAGGGGACCAGTACTTC
CASSLAGTGGDQYF
>TRBV27|once|TRBD2|TRBJ2-5
TGTGCCAGCAGTTTCTGGATAGCGGGAAGAGAGACCCAGTACTTC
CASSFWIAGRETQYF
>TRBV28|-|TRBD1|TRBJ1-4
TGTGCCAGCAGTTCGGGACAGCTTAATGAAAAACTGTTTTTT
CASSSGQLNEKLFF
>TRBV7-9|-|TRBD2|TRBJ2-7
TGTGCCAGCAGACCTGGACTAGCGGGTTCCTACGAGCAGTACTTC
CASRPGLAGSYEQYF
>TRBV7-2|-|TRBD2|TRBJ2-5
TGTGCCAGCAGCTACCATGGGACTAGCTTTCAAGAGACCCAGTACTTC
CASSYHGTSFQETQYF
>TRBV3-1/TRBV3-2|-|-|TRBJ1-5
TGTGCCAGCAGCCAGGGGGGATATCAGCCCCAGCATTTT
CASSQGGYQPQHF
>TRBV7-6|once|-|TRBJ1-1
TGTGCCAGCAGCCCCCGTCAGTTGAACACTGAAGCTTTCTTT
CASSPRQLNTEAFF
>TRBV7-3|-|-|TRBJ2-6
TGTGCCAGCAGCTTATCGGGGAGGAACTCTGGGGCCAACGTCCTGACTTTC
CASSLSGRNSGANVLTF
>TRBV2|-|-|TRBJ1-5
TGTGCCAGCAGTGACAGAAATAGCAATCAGCCCCAGCATTTT
CASSDRNSNQPQHF
>TRBV18|-|-|TRBJ1-1
TGTGCCAGCTCATCCGGGACCGGGGGAACTGAAGCTTTCTTT
CASSSGTGGTEAFF
>TRBV4-2|few|-|TRBJ2-2
TGTGCCAGCCCCCAAGGACTTCAGAACACCGGGGAGCTGTTTTTT
CASPQGLQNTGELFF
>TRBV11-2|-|-|TRBJ1-5
TGTGCCAGCAGCCCCGTCGGGGGTAATCAGCCCCAGCATTTT
CASSPVGGNQPQHF
>TRBV7-9|few|-|TRBJ2-1
TGTGCCAGCAGCTTAGTAGGCGGGCCTTGGGAGCAGTTCTTC
CASSLVGGPWEQFF
>TRBV12-3/TRBV12-4|-|-|TRBJ1-1
TGTGCCAGCAGTTTTCAGGGGAACACTGAAGCTTTCTTT
CASSFQGNTEAFF
>TRBV11-1|-|TRBD1|TRBJ1-1
TGTGCCAGCAGTCGAGGGGGCCGGAACACTGAAGCTTTCTTT
CASSRGGRNTEAFF
>TRBV18|-|-|TRBJ1-1
TGTGCCAGCTCAGCCCAGGAGGGGACCGACACTGAAGCTTTCTTT
CASSAQEGTDTEAFF
>TRBV11-2|once|-|TRBJ1-2
TGTGCCAGCAGCGCCCCTAGACCGGGACTTAACTATGGCTACACCTTC
CASSAPRPGLNYGYTF
>TRBV10-3|-|-|TRBJ2-2
TGTGCCATCAGTGAGTCAGTCCTATATAGTACCGGGGAGCTGTTTTTT
CAISESVLYSTGELFF
>TRBV11-2|once|-|TRBJ1-1
TGTGCCAGCAGCTTTGGCGGCAGCCGGAACACTGAAGCTTTCTTT
CASSFGGSRNTEAFF
>TRBV19|-|-|TRBJ1-4
TGTGCCAGTATCAGGACAGCTTCAACTAATGAAAAACTGTTTTTT
CASIRTASTNEKLFF
>TRBV10-3|-|TRBD1|TRBJ2-3
TGTGCCACCTCCGGGACAGGGACAGATACGCAGTATTTT
CATSGTGTDTQYF
>TRBV6-2/TRBV6-3|-|-|TRBJ1-2
TGTGCCAGCAGTTACTCTCAGGGTCGGTATGGCTACACCTTC
CASSYSQGRYGYTF
>TRBV7-6|few|-|TRBJ2-3
TGTGCCAGCAGCATCAGTCAGACTAGCACAGATACGCAGTATTTT
CASSISQTSTDTQYF
>TRBV30|once|TRBD2|TRBJ2-5
TGTGCCTGGAGGCCCCTATTAGCGGGGGCGACCCAGTACTTC
CAWRPLLAGATQYF
>TRBV30|few|-|TRBJ2-2
TGTGCCTGGAGGGGCCGGGGGTACACCGGGGAGCTGTTTTTT
CAWRGRGYTGELFF
>TRBV7-2|-|-|TRBJ2-1
TGTGCCAGCAGCTTAGGCCTAGTTGTCGATGAGCAGTTCTTC
CASSLGLVVDEQFF
>TRBV2|few|-|TRBJ1-5
TGTGCCAGCAGTAAGGACGTCCCAGACAGTCAGCCCCAGCATTTT
CASSKDVPDSQPQHF
>TRBV6-5|-|-|TRBJ1-1
TGTGCCAGCAGTTACTCGGGGCAGCCTAACACTGAAGCTTTCTTT
CASSYSGQPNTEAFF
>TRBV3-1/TRBV3-2|-|-|TRBJ2-1
TGTGCCAGCAGCCAAGTTGGTGGCAAAAGTTTTACCTACAATGAGCAGTTCTTC
CASSQVGGKSFTYNEQFF
>TRBV4-2|-|TRBD1|TRBJ1-1
TGTGCCAGCAGCGCTACAGGGGGCCTGAACACTGAAGCTTTCTTT
CASSATGGLNTEAFF
>TRBV28|-|TRBD1|TRBJ1-6
TGTGCCAGCGTGGGACAGCCGAAAGGGACCCTCCACTTT
CASVGQPKGTLHF
>TRBV5-1|-|TRBD1|TRBJ1-5
TGCGCCAGCAGCAGGGCCGGGACAGGGGGCCAGTATAGCAATCAGCCCCAGCATTTT
CASSRAGTGGQYSNQPQHF
>TRBV7-6|-|TRBD2|TRBJ2-7
TGTGCCAGCAGCTTAGGACTAGCGAGCACCTACGAGCAGTACTTC
CASSLGLASTYEQYF
>TRBV7-8|-|-|TRBJ2-7
TGTGCCAGCAGCTACAGGGATGAGCAGTACTTC
CASSYRDEQYF
>TRBV4-1|-|-|TRBJ1-2
TGCGCCAGCAGCCCGCAGTTTGAAGTGCTGGCTTTCTATGGCTACACCTTC
CASSPQFEVLAFYGYTF
>TRBV30|-|TRBD1|TRBJ1-2
TGTGCCTGGAACCAGGGGGTTAACTATGGCTACACCTTC
CAWNQGVNYGYTF
>TRBV7-2|-|-|TRBJ1-4
TGTGCCAGCAGCCAACAGGGAAGGGGTGAAAAACTGTTTTTT
CASSQQGRGEKLFF
>TRBV7-9|-|TRBD2|TRBJ2-2
TGTGCCAGCAGCCCCCTGGGACTAGCGGGAGTGCGGACCGGGGAGCTGTTTTTT
CASSPLGLAGVRTGELFF
>TRBV3-1/TRBV3-2|-|-|TRBJ1-3
TGTGCCAGCAGCCACTTGACAGCGAATGGAAACACCATATATTTT
CASSHLTANGNTIYF
>TRBV2|-|-|TRBJ2-3
TGTGCCAGCAGTGGGTGGGACACGGATACGCAGTATTTT
CASSGWDTDTQYF
>TRBV3-1/TRBV3-2|few|-|TRBJ2-7
TGTGCCAGCAGCCAAGGCGGTGCTCTCTACGAGCAGTACTTC
CASSQGGALYEQYF
>TRBV14|few|TRBD1|TRBJ2-1
TGTGCCAGCAGCCAAGTTCGACGGGACAGGGGCCGCTCCTACAATGAGCAGTTCTTC
CASSQVRRDRGRSYNEQFF
>TRBV5-5|-|TRBD1|TRBJ1-2
TGTGCCAGCAGCTCGGACAGGACCTATGGCTACACCTTC
CASSSDRTYGYTF
>TRBV7-8|-|TRBD2|TRBJ2-1
TGTGCCAGCGGAAGACTAGCGGGGTCGTACAATGAGCAGTTCTTC
CASGRLAGSYNEQFF
>TRBV5-1|-|-|TRBJ1-6
TGCGCCAGCAGATTGGGGAGTGACTATAATTCACCCCTCCACTTT
CASRLGSDYNSPLHF
>TRBV7-2|once|-|TRBJ1-5
TGTGCCAGCAGCTTATTAGGGGCTCAGCCCCAGCATTTT
CASSLLGAQPQHF
>TRBV12-3/TRBV12-4|-|-|TRBJ1-4
TGTGCCAGCAGGGCGGGGGTGACTGAAAAACTGTTTTTT
CASRAGVTEKLFF
>TRBV19|once|-|TRBJ2-7
TGTGCCAGTAGTATCTTCGCAGGGGGAGGCTACGAGCAGTACTTC
CASSIFAGGGYEQYF
>TRBV4-3|once|TRBD1|TRBJ2-7
TGCGCCAGCAGCCGGCAACAGGGGGCGCGCGAGCAGTACTTC
CASSRQQGAREQYF